A selection of T cell receptor beta chains follows, all from one sample in a study of technical replicates of blood from a few donors. Repertoires were generated with immunoSEQ multiplex PCR, while TCRdb's copy carries only in-frame clones and drops some. This table holds around 92,000 clones, 95% found once. Sequencing was done on a sample of T cells isolated from PBMCs. All receptors come from a human donor in good health. Each CDR3 is given with its conserved first and last residue. D genes are given only for firm matches. Where a row states a size, it is once, few, many or the class of an expanded clone; other rows omit it.

J gene: TRBJ1-1; D gene: NA; V gene: TRBV27; clone size: NA; CDR3 DNA: TGTGCCAGCAGTTACGTACCGGGTCTACACGAAACATTCACTGAAGCTTTCTTT; CDR3 protein: CASSYVPGLHETFTEAFF
J gene: TRBJ1-2; D gene: NA; V gene: TRBV7-2; clone size: NA; CDR3 DNA: TGTGCCAGCAGCCCTAGGCAGGGCGGCGGCTACACCTTC; CDR3 protein: CASSPRQGGGYTF
J gene: TRBJ2-2; D gene: NA; V gene: TRBV11-2; clone size: NA; CDR3 DNA: TGTGCCAGCAGCTTAGATCTTAGCATCCTACACGGGGAGCTGTTTTTT; CDR3 protein: CASSLDLSILHGELFF
J gene: TRBJ2-3; D gene: NA; V gene: TRBV12-5; clone size: NA; CDR3 DNA: TGTGCTAGTGACCCCGACGGGCGAGGGGATACGCAGTATTTT; CDR3 protein: CASDPDGRGDTQYF
J gene: TRBJ2-1; D gene: TRBD2; V gene: TRBV7-8; clone size: NA; CDR3 DNA: TGTGCCAGCAGTCGGGACCGGGAGGGCCAGTTCTTC; CDR3 protein: CASSRDREGQFF
J gene: TRBJ1-5; D gene: NA; V gene: TRBV11-2; clone size: NA; CDR3 DNA: TGTGCCAGCAGCTTAGATCGGGATCCCCAGCATTTT; CDR3 protein: CASSLDRDPQHF
J gene: TRBJ2-2; D gene: NA; V gene: TRBV4-2; clone size: once; CDR3 DNA: TGTGCCAGCAGCCAAGATGAGGAGACAGCGAGAATCAGAACCGGGGAGCTGTTTTTT; CDR3 protein: CASSQDEETARIRTGELFF
J gene: TRBJ1-5; D gene: TRBD1; V gene: TRBV12-5; clone size: NA; CDR3 DNA: TGTGCTAGCCATAGACAGGGAGACCAGCCCCAGCATTTT; CDR3 protein: CASHRQGDQPQHF
J gene: TRBJ2-5; D gene: TRBD2; V gene: TRBV9; clone size: NA; CDR3 DNA: TGTGCCAGCAGCGTAGGGGGTAGCGGGGGGATAGAAGAGACCCAGTACTTC; CDR3 protein: CASSVGGSGGIEETQYF
J gene: TRBJ2-3; D gene: TRBD1; V gene: TRBV19; clone size: NA; CDR3 DNA: TGTGCCAGTAGTACCCCGGACAGGCGGAACACAGATACGCAGTATTTT; CDR3 protein: CASSTPDRRNTDTQYF
J gene: TRBJ2-3; D gene: TRBD1; V gene: TRBV10-3; clone size: NA; CDR3 DNA: TGTGCCATCAGTGAGACCTACACGACAGGGCTCTCCACAGATACGCAGTATTTT; CDR3 protein: CAISETYTTGLSTDTQYF
J gene: TRBJ2-5; D gene: TRBD2; V gene: TRBV9; clone size: NA; CDR3 DNA: TGTGCCAGCAGCGTAGGGGCTAGCGGGGGACAAGAGACCCAGTACTTC; CDR3 protein: CASSVGASGGQETQYF
J gene: TRBJ1-2; D gene: TRBD1; V gene: TRBV4-1; clone size: NA; CDR3 DNA: TGCGCCAGCAGCGAATGGGACAGGGGGCTGGTAGGCTACACCTTC; CDR3 protein: CASSEWDRGLVGYTF
J gene: TRBJ2-1; D gene: NA; V gene: TRBV15; clone size: NA; CDR3 DNA: TGTGCCACCAGCAGAGATAGTGTAAATGAGCAGTTCTTC; CDR3 protein: CATSRDSVNEQFF
J gene: TRBJ2-7; D gene: TRBD1; V gene: TRBV28; clone size: NA; CDR3 DNA: TGTGCCAGCAGTTTCAATGCTGGGACAGGAGTGTTC; CDR3 protein: CASSFNAGTGVF